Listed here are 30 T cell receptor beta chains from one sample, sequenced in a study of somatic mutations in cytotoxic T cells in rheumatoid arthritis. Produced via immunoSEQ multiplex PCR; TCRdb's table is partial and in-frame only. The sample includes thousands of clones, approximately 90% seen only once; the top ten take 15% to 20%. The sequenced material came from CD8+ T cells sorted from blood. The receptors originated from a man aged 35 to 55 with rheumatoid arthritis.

CDR3: CASSYRDTNYGYTF. The CDR3 bases are TGTGCCAGCAGCTACAGGGATACAAACTATGGCTACACCTTC. The chain has TRBV7-8 and TRBJ1-2, with D possibly TRBD1 on 6 matching bases. The germline gives CDR1 SGHVS, CDR2 FQNEAQ. This CDR3 has 14 amino acids. Trimming left V 4 bases short and J 2 bases short, with 11 bases between.

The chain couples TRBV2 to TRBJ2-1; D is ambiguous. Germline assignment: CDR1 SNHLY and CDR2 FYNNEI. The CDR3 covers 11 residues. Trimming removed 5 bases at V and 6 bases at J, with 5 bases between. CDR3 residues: CASSYGNEQFF. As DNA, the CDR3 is TGTGCCAGCAGTTACGGCAATGAGCAGTTCTTC. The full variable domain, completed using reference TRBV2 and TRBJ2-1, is EPEVTQTPSHQVTQMGQEVILRCVPISNHLYFYWYRQILGQKVEFLVSFYNNEISEKSEIFDDQFSVERPDGSNFTLKIRSTKLEDSAMYFCASSYGNEQFFGPGTRLTVL.

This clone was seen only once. Written as DNA, the CDR3 is TGTGCCAGCAGCGCAGTCCGGGACAGGGGATCCTACGAGCAGTACGTC. Translation: CASSAVRDRGSYEQYV. This sequence joins TRBV13 and TRBJ2-7; 10 nucleotides line up with TRBD1. This CDR3 is built from 16 residues. V dropped 5 bases and J dropped 1; count of bases not matched to a gene: 8. Germline V gene data show CDR1 as PRHDT and CDR2 as FYEKMQ (reference sequence).

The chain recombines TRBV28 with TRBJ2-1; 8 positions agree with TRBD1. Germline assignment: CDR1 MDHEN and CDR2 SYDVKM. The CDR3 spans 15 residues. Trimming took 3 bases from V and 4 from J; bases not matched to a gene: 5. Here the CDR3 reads CASSLDRDAYNEQFF. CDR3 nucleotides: TGTGCCAGCAGTTTGGACAGGGACGCTTACAATGAGCAGTTCTTC.

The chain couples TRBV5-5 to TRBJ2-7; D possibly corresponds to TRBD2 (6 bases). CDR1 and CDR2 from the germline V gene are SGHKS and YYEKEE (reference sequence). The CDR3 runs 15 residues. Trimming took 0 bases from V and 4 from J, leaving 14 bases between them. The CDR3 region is CASSLAAGLSYEQYF. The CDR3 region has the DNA TGTGCCAGCAGCTTGGCCGCGGGGCTTTCGTACGAGCAGTACTTC.

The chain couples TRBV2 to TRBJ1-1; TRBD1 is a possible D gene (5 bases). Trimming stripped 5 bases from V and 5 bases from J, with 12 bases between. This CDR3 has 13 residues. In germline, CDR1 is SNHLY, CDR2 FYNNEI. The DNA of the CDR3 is TGTGCCAGCAGTTTCGGGGGGGGTACTGAAGCTTTCTTT. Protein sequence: CASSFGGGTEAFF. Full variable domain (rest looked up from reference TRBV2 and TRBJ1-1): EPEVTQTPSHQVTQMGQEVILRCVPISNHLYFYWYRQILGQKVEFLVSFYNNEISEKSEIFDDQFSVERPDGSNFTLKIRSTKLEDSAMYFCASSFGGGTEAFFGQGTRLTVV.

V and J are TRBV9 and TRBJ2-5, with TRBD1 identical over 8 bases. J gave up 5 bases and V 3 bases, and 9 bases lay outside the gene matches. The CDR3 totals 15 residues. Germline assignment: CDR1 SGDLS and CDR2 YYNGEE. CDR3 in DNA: TGTGCCAGCAGCGCATCCGGGACAGGACGGGAGACCCAGTACTTC. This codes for CASSASGTGRETQYF. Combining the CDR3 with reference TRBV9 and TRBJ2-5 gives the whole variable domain DSGVTQTPKHLITATGQRVTLRCSPRSGDLSVYWYQQSLDQGLQFLIQYYNGEERAKGNILERFSAQQFPDLHSELNLSSLELGDSALYFCASSASGTGRETQYFGPGTRLLVL.

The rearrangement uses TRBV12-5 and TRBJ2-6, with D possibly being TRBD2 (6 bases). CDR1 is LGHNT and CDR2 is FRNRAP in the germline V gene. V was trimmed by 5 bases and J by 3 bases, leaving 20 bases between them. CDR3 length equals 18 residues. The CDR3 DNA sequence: TGTGCTAGTGGTCCCGGCGGGCAGGGAGGCTTTGGGGCCAACGTCCTGACTTTC. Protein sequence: CASGPGGQGGFGANVLTF.

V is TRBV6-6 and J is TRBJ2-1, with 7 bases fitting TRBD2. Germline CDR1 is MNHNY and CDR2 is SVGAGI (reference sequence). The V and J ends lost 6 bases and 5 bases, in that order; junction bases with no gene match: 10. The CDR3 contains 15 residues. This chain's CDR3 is CASRLNRDYNNEQFF. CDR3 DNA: TGTGCCAGCAGACTAAACCGGGACTACAACAATGAGCAGTTCTTC.

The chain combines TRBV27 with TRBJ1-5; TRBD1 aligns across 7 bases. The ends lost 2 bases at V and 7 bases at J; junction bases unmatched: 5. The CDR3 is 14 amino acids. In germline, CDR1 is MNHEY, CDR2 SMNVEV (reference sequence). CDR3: CASSLDRARQPQHF. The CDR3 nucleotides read TGTGCCAGCAGTTTAGACAGGGCAAGGCAGCCCCAGCATTTT.

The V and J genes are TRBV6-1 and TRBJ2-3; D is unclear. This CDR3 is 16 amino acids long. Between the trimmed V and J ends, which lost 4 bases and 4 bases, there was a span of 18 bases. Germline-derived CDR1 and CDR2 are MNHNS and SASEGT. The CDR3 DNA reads TGTGCCAGCAGTGTAGTGCCAGGCTTCTATTCAGATACGCAGTATTTT. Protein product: CASSVVPGFYSDTQYF.

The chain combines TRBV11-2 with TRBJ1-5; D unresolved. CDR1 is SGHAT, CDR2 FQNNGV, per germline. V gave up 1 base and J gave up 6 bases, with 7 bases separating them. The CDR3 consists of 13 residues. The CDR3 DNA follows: TGTGCCAGCAGCTTAGGGGCCGGTCAGCCCCAGCATTTT. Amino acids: CASSLGAGQPQHF.

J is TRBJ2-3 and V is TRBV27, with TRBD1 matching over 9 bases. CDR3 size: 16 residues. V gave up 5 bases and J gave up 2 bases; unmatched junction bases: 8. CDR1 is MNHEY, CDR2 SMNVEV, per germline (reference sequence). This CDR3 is CASSRRDRVFTDTQYF. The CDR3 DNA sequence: TGTGCCAGCAGTCGCCGGGACAGGGTTTTCACAGATACGCAGTATTTT.

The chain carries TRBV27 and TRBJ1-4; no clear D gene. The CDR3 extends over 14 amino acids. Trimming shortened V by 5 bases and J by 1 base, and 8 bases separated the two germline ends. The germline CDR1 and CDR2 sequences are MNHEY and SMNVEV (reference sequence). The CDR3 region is CASSPYGTNEKLFF. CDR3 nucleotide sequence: TGTGCCAGCAGTCCGTACGGAACTAATGAAAAACTGTTTTTT.

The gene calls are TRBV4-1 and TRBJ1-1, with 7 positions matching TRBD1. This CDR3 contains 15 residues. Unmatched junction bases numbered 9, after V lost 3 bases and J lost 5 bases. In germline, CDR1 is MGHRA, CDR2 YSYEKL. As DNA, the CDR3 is TGCGCCAGCAGCCAGCTGCTCGACAGGGAGACTGAAGCTTTCTTT. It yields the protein CASSQLLDRETEAFF.

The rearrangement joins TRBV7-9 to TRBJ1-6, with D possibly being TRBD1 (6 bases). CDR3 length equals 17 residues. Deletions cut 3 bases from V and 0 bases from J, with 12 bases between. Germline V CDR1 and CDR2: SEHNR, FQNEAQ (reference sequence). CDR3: CASSFGDISSYNSPLHF. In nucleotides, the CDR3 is TGTGCCAGCAGCTTCGGGGACATCAGCTCCTATAATTCACCCCTCCACTTT.

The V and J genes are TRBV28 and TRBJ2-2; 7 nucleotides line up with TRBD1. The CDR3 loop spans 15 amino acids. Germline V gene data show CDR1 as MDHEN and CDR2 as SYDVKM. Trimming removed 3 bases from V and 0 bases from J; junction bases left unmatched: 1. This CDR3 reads CASSLGQTNTGELFF. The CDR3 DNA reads TGTGCCAGCAGTTTGGGACAGACGAACACCGGGGAGCTGTTTTTT.

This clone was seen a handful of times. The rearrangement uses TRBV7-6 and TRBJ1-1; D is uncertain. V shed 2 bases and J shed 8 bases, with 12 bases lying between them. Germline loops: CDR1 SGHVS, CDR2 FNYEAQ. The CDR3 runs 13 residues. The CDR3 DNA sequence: TGTGCCAGCAGCTTAAATCTCGCGATGGAAGCTTTCTTT. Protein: CASSLNLAMEAFF.

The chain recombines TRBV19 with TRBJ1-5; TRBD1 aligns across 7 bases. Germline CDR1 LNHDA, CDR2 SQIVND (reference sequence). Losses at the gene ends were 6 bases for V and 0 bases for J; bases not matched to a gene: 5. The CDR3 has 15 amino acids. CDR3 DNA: TGTGCCAGTAGCTGGACAGGTGGTAGCAATCAGCCCCAGCATTTT. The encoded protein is CASSWTGGSNQPQHF.

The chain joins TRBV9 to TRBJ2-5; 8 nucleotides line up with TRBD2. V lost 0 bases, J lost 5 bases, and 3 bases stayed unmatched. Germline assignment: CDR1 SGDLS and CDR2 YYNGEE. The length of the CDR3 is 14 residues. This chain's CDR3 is CASSVDRGGETQYF. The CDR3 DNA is TGTGCCAGCAGCGTAGATCGGGGGGGGGAGACCCAGTACTTC.

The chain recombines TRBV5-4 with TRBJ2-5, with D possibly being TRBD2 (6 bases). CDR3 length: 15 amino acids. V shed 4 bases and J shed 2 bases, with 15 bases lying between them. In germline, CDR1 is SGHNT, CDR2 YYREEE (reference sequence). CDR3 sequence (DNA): TGTGCCAGCAGCGAATTGGCGGGGCTACAAGAGACCCAGTACTTC. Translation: CASSELAGLQETQYF.

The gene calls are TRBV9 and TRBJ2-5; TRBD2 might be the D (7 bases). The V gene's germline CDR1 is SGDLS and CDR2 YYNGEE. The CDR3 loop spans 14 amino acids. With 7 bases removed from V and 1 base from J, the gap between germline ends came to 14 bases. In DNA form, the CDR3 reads TGTGCCAGCGGGGGGGGGCAACCCCAAGAGACCCAGTACTTC. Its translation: CASGGGQPQETQYF.

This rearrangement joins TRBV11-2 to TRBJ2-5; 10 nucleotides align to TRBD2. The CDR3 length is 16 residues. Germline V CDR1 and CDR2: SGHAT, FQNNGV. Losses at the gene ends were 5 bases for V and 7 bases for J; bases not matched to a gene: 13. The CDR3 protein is CASSLRTSGPLGTQYF. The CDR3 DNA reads TGTGCCAGCAGCCTACGGACTAGCGGTCCTCTGGGGACCCAGTACTTC. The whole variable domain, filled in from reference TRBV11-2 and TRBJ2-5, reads EAGVAQSPRYKIIEKRQSVAFWCNPISGHATLYWYQQILGQGPKLLIQFQNNGVVDDSQLPKDRFSAERLKGVDSTLKIQPAKLEDSAVYLCASSLRTSGPLGTQYFGPGTRLLVL.

CDR3 loop: CASSLVSGGSYNEQFF. In DNA form, the CDR3 reads TGTGCCAGCAGCTTGGTGTCGGGGGGCTCCTACAATGAGCAGTTCTTC. This chain links TRBV5-6 with TRBJ2-1; 7 nucleotides agree with TRBD2. Trimming cost V 0 bases and J 0 bases; bases outside gene matches: 3. The CDR3 length is 16 residues. Germline assignment: CDR1 SGHDT and CDR2 YYEEEE. Variable domain in full (rest from reference TRBV5-6 and TRBJ2-1): DAGVTQSPTHLIKTRGQQVTLRCSPKSGHDTVSWYQQALGQGPQFIFQYYEEEERQRGNFPDRFSGHQFPNYSSELNVNALLLGDSALYLCASSLVSGGSYNEQFFGPGTRLTVL.

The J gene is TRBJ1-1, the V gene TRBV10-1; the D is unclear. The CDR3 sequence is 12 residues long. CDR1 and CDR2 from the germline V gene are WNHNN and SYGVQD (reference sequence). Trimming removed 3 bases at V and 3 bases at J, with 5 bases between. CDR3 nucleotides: TGCGCCAGCAGTGAAAGAGACACTGAAGCTTTCTTT. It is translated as CASSERDTEAFF.

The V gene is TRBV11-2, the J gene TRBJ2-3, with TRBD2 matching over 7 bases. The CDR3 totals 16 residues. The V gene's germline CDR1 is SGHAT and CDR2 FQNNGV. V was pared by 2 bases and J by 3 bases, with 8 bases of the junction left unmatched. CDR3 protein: CASSLNGGGRTDTQYF. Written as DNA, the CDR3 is TGTGCCAGCAGCTTAAATGGCGGGGGTAGAACAGATACGCAGTATTTT.

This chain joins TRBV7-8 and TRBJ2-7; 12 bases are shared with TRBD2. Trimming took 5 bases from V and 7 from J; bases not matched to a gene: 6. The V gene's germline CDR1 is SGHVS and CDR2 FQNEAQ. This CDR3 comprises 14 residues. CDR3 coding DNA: TGTGCCAGCAGCGGCGGGACTAGCGGGTGGGAGCAGTACTTC. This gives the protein CASSGGTSGWEQYF.

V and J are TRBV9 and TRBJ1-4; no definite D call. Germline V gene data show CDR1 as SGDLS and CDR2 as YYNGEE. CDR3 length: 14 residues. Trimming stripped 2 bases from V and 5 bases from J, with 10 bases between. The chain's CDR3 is CASSVGSGNEKLFF. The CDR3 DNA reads TGTGCCAGCAGCGTGGGCAGCGGGAATGAAAAACTGTTTTTT. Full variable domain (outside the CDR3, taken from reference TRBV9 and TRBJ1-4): DSGVTQTPKHLITATGQRVTLRCSPRSGDLSVYWYQQSLDQGLQFLIQYYNGEERAKGNILERFSAQQFPDLHSELNLSSLELGDSALYFCASSVGSGNEKLFFGSGTQLSVL.

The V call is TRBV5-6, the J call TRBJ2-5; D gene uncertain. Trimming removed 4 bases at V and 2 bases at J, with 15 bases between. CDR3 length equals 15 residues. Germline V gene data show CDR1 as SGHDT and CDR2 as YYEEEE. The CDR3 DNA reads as TGTGCCAGCAGCGCCATATCAATAGAGCAAGAGACCCAGTACTTC. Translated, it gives CASSAISIEQETQYF.

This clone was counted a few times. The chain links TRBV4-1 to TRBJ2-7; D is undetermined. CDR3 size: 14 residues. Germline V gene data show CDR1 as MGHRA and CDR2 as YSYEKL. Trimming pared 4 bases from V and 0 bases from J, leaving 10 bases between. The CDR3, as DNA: TGCGCCAGCAGCCGTTTAGATTACTCCTACGAGCAGTACTTC. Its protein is CASSRLDYSYEQYF.